A selection of T cell receptor beta chains follows, all from one sample in a study of control samples from healthy donors and cancer patients. The repertoire was sequenced with immunoSEQ multiplex PCR; TCRdb's copy has only in-frame clones and lacks some. The sample contains some 57,000 clones, 90% to 95% of which appear only once. Sequencing input: blood. Receptors were obtained from a young man in good health. Each CDR3 is given with its conserved first and last residue. The D gene is left open where the match is weak. The size of a clone is reported for some rows only, either as once, few or many, or as a class for expanded clones.

cdr3_aa cdr3_nt v_call clone_size j_call d_call
CASSVGGTPTYEQYF TGTGCCAGCAGCGTAGGAGGGACTCCTACCTACGAGCAGTACTTC TRBV9 - TRBJ2-7 -
CASSFGTGGAGGYTF TGTGCCAGTAGCTTTGGGACAGGGGGCGCAGGGGGCTACACCTTC TRBV19 - TRBJ1-2 TRBD1
CARSNGGARAGELFF TGCGCCCGCAGTAATGGGGGGGCGAGAGCCGGGGAGCTGTTTTTT TRBV28 - TRBJ2-2 -
CASSVDRRGAYEQYF TGTGCCAGCAGCGTAGACAGGCGGGGGGCCTACGAGCAGTACTTC TRBV7-3 - TRBJ2-7 TRBD2
CASSFSGQPYEQYF TGTGCCAGCAGCTTCTCAGGACAGCCCTACGAGCAGTACTTC TRBV7-3 - TRBJ2-7 -
CASSVGEREADTQYF TGTGCCAGCAGCGTTGGAGAGCGGGAGGCAGATACGCAGTATTTT TRBV9 - TRBJ2-3 TRBD2
CAWSVRGLNTGELFF TGTGCCTGGAGCGTCCGGGGCCTGAACACCGGGGAGCTGTTTTTT TRBV30 - TRBJ2-2 -
CASMEAQGVYNEQFF TGTGCCAGCATGGAGGCGCAGGGGGTTTACAATGAGCAGTTCTTC TRBV2 - TRBJ2-1 TRBD1
CASSYSDRAINQPQHF TGTGCCAGCAGTTATTCCGACAGGGCGATCAATCAGCCCCAGCATTTT TRBV6-2/TRBV6-3 - TRBJ1-5 TRBD1
CASSSTPDRGNTGELFF TGTGCCAGCAGCTCTACCCCGGACAGGGGGAACACCGGGGAGCTGTTTTTT TRBV5-6 - TRBJ2-2 TRBD1
CASSPPSNTEAFF TGTGCCAGCTCACCACCATCGAACACTGAAGCTTTCTTT TRBV18 - TRBJ1-1 -
CASIREETQYF TGTGCCAGCATCAGGGAAGAGACCCAGTACTTC TRBV6-5 - TRBJ2-5 -
CARQQGGSDSPLHF TGCGCCCGCCAGCAGGGGGGGAGTGACTCACCCCTCCACTTT TRBV5-1 - TRBJ1-6 TRBD1
CASSRLDSTDTQYF TGTGCCAGCAGCCGCCTGGACAGCACAGATACGCAGTATTTT TRBV5-4 few TRBJ2-3 -
CASSFGRRNTGELFF TGTGCCAGCAGTTTCGGCAGAAGGAACACCGGGGAGCTGTTTTTT TRBV6-2/TRBV6-3 - TRBJ2-2 -
CASSLVGQTYEQYF TGTGCCAGCAGCCTTGTAGGACAAACCTACGAGCAGTACTTC TRBV7-8 - TRBJ2-7 -
CSVDHGVKKAFF TGCAGCGTCGATCACGGGGTGAAAAAGGCTTTCTTT TRBV29-1 - TRBJ1-1 -
CASSPFGRTEAFF TGTGCCAGCAGCCCCTTCGGACGGACTGAAGCTTTCTTT TRBV6-5 - TRBJ1-1 -
CAISELHEQYF TGTGCCATCAGTGAGCTCCACGAGCAGTACTTC TRBV10-3 - TRBJ2-7 -
CAWSVNTADQPQHF TGTGCCTGGAGTGTAAATACAGCAGATCAGCCCCAGCATTTT TRBV30 - TRBJ1-5 -
CASPGQGGTEAFF TGTGCCAGTCCCGGGCAGGGAGGGACTGAAGCTTTCTTT TRBV12-3/TRBV12-4 - TRBJ1-1 -
CASSYGSRQFF TGTGCCAGCAGTTACGGTTCGAGACAGTTCTTC TRBV6-5 - TRBJ2-1 -
CASSRDTHRGYTF TGCGCCAGCAGCCGGGACACCCATCGGGGCTACACCTTC TRBV5-1 - TRBJ1-2 -
CASSQDSRGLYEQYF TGTGCCAGCAGCCAAGATAGCAGAGGCCTCTACGAGCAGTACTTC TRBV3-1/TRBV3-2 - TRBJ2-7 -
CTSSQVDRAKNIQYF TGCACCAGCAGCCAGGTGGACAGAGCCAAAAACATTCAGTACTTC TRBV1 - TRBJ2-4 -
CASSARSADTQYF TGTGCCAGCAGTGCTAGGTCCGCAGATACGCAGTATTTT TRBV2 - TRBJ2-3 -
CASDRGLRNTGELFF TGTGCCAGCGACAGGGGGCTGCGGAACACCGGGGAGCTGTTTTTT TRBV19 - TRBJ2-2 TRBD1
CASSQGQGVYIQYF TGTGCCAGCAGCCAGGGACAGGGGGTATACATTCAGTACTTC TRBV3-1/TRBV3-2 - TRBJ2-4 TRBD1
CASSLGGLAGVSDTQYF TGCGCCAGCAGCCTCGGAGGACTAGCGGGAGTCTCAGATACGCAGTATTTT TRBV4-1 - TRBJ2-3 TRBD2
CASSRPAASSTDTQYF TGCGCCAGCAGCCGCCCCGCAGCGTCTAGCACAGATACGCAGTATTTT TRBV4-1 once TRBJ2-3 -
CAWTTGGGTEAFF TGTGCCTGGACGACAGGGGGCGGGACTGAAGCTTTCTTT TRBV30 - TRBJ1-1 TRBD1
CASSAGSRETQYF TGTGCCAGCAGCGCCGGGAGCCGGGAGACCCAGTACTTC TRBV5-6 - TRBJ2-5 -
CASTRAGASEQYF TGCGCCAGCACCCGTGCGGGGGCTTCTGAGCAGTACTTC TRBV5-1 - TRBJ2-7 -
CASSRLDRSDTEAFF TGTGCCAGCTCACGCCTCGACCGGTCGGACACTGAAGCTTTCTTT TRBV18 once TRBJ1-1 -
CASGTGFYGYTF TGTGCTAGTGGTACAGGGTTTTATGGCTACACCTTC TRBV12-5 - TRBJ1-2 -
CASTAKRGGRSYNEQFF TGTGCCAGCACCGCAAAAAGGGGCGGGAGATCGTACAATGAGCAGTTCTTC TRBV11-2 once TRBJ2-1 TRBD2
CASSEFGAPDTQYF TGTGCCAGCAGTGAATTTGGCGCCCCAGATACGCAGTATTTT TRBV6-1 - TRBJ2-3 -
CASSYRFGGNTEAFF TGTGCCAGCAGTTACCGTTTCGGGGGGAACACTGAAGCTTTCTTT TRBV6-6 - TRBJ1-1 -
CASSRLGTGNTGELFF TGTGCCAGTAGCCGATTGGGGACAGGGAACACCGGGGAGCTGTTTTTT TRBV19 - TRBJ2-2 TRBD1
CASRRTSGRTRATDTQYF TGTGCCAGCAGGCGGACTAGCGGGAGGACGAGGGCCACAGATACGCAGTATTTT TRBV7-9 - TRBJ2-3 TRBD2
CASSRDSTDTQYF TGTGCCAGCAGCCGGGACAGCACAGATACGCAGTATTTT TRBV12-3/TRBV12-4 - TRBJ2-3 -
CAWSGADRHEQYF TGTGCCTGGAGTGGGGCAGATCGCCACGAGCAGTACTTC TRBV30 - TRBJ2-7 -
CASSPGTQPYEQYF TGTGCCAGCAGCCCCGGGACTCAACCCTACGAGCAGTACTTC TRBV6-2/TRBV6-3 - TRBJ2-7 -
CASSSRDYTDTQYF TGCGCCAGCAGCTCCCGGGACTACACAGATACGCAGTATTTT TRBV5-1 - TRBJ2-3 TRBD2
CASSPRGQGSGNTIYF TGTGCCAGCAGCCCCCGGGGACAGGGGTCTGGAAACACCATATATTTT TRBV4-2 - TRBJ1-3 TRBD1
CASSPGLAPTYNEQFF TGCGCCAGCAGCCCAGGACTAGCCCCTACCTACAATGAGCAGTTCTTC TRBV4-1 - TRBJ2-1 TRBD2
CASRPGGTKRTQYF TGCGCCAGCAGGCCCGGGGGGACCAAGAGGACCCAGTACTTC TRBV10-1 - TRBJ2-5 TRBD2
CASRPRLVAEQFF TGTGCCAGCAGACCGCGACTAGTGGCGGAGCAGTTCTTC TRBV6-5 - TRBJ2-1 -
CASSSRTSGTNEQFF TGTGCCAGCAGCTCCAGGACTAGCGGGACCAATGAGCAGTTCTTC TRBV11-2 - TRBJ2-1 TRBD2
CASRTGTSTGELFF TGTGCCAGCAGAACCGGGACTAGTACCGGGGAGCTGTTTTTT TRBV6-5 - TRBJ2-2 TRBD2
CASSFPADTQYF TGTGCCAGCAGCTTTCCCGCAGATACGCAGTATTTT TRBV5-4 - TRBJ2-3 -
CASSLGRGEEQPQHF TGTGCCAGCAGCCTAGGGCGGGGGGAGGAACAGCCCCAGCATTTT TRBV28 - TRBJ1-5 -
CASSPPTTTNEKLFF TGTGCCAGCTCACCACCGACTACAACTAATGAAAAACTGTTTTTT TRBV18 - TRBJ1-4 -
CASSLAIRGKWVNTEAFF TGTGCCAGCAGCTTAGCGATCAGGGGGAAATGGGTGAACACTGAAGCTTTCTTT TRBV7-9 - TRBJ1-1 TRBD1
CASSRVGGFNEQFF TGTGCCAGCAGTCGGGTAGGAGGGTTCAATGAGCAGTTCTTC TRBV25-1 - TRBJ2-1 -
CASSQGREGQNEQFF TGCGCCAGCAGCCAAGGGCGGGAGGGCCAGAATGAGCAGTTCTTC TRBV4-1 - TRBJ2-1 TRBD2
CVSRQGAGELFF TGTGTCAGCAGACAGGGGGCCGGGGAGCTGTTTTTT TRBV6-5 - TRBJ2-2 TRBD1
CASSAGTRNPVDAFF TGTGCCAGCTCAGCCGGGACGAGAAACCCTGTGGACGCTTTCTTT TRBV18 - TRBJ1-1 -
CASSSSGTGSWETQYF TGTGCCAGCAGCTCATCCGGGACAGGGTCGTGGGAGACCCAGTACTTC TRBV9 - TRBJ2-5 TRBD1